This T cell receptor beta chain was identified during a study of blood T cell repertoires in COVID-19. Study in general: Sites across the United States, Italy and Spain contributed samples from acute and convalescent COVID-19. Sources were T cells, B-cell-depleted T cells, or PBMCs; the material itself was cDNA or gDNA.

Germline assignment: CDR1 LNHDA and CDR2 SQIVND (reference sequence). The CDR3 covers 15 residues. V trimming: 4 bases; J trimming: 6 bases; junction bases outside the gene matches: 9. As processed by the authors: Nucleated cell counts were estimated from reference gene primer amplification. Repertoires were generated with immunoSEQ multiplex PCR, while TCRdb's copy carries only in-frame clones and drops some. That table is the source of V, J and clone size, and D and trimming were worked out from the DNA. This sample carries some 140,000 clones, just over 75% of them seen once, and the ten largest clones take approximately 11%.

Sequenced: peripheral blood. This receptor was obtained from a human donor in a cohort sampled during active COVID-19. V is TRBV19 and J is TRBJ1-1, with TRBD1 matching over 9 bases. In nucleotides, the CDR3 is TGTGCCAGTAGTACCCAGGGACAGGGAGGAGCTGAAGCTTTCTTT. This codes for CASSTQGQGGAEAFF.